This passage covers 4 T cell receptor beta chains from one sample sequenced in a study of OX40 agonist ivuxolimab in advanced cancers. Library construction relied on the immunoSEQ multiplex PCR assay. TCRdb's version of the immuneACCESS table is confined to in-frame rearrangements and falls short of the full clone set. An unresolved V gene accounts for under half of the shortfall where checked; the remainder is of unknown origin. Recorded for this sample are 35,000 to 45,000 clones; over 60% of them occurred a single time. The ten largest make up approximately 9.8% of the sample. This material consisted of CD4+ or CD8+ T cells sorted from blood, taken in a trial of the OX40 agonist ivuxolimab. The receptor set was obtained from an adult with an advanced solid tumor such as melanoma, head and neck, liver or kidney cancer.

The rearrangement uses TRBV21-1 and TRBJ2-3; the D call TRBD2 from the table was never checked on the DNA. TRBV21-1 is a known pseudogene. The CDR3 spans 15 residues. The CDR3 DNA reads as TGTGCCAGCAGCCTCTGGGGGGGGTTGACAGATACGCAGTATTTT. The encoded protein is CASSLWGGLTDTQYF.

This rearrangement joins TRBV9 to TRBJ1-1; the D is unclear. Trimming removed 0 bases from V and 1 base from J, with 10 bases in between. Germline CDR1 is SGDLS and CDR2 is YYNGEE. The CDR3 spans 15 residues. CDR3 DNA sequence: TGTGCCAGCAGCGTAGGTCGCCAGCCGAACACTGAAGCTTTCTTT. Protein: CASSVGRQPNTEAFF.

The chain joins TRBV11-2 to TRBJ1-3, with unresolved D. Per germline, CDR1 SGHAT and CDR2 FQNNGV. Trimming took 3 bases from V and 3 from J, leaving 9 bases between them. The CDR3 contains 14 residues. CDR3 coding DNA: TGTGCCAGCAGCTTCACCTCGGGTGGAAACACCATATATTTT. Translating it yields CASSFTSGGNTIYF.

The CDR3 spells CASSLGSRGSNQPQHF. DNA of the CDR3: TGCGCCAGCAGCTTGGGCAGCCGGGGCAGCAATCAGCCCCAGCATTTT. The chain carries TRBV5-1 and TRBJ1-5; TRBD1 is a possible D gene (5 bases). The CDR3 consists of 16 residues. V dropped 0 bases and J dropped 1 base, with 11 bases sitting between them. The V gene's germline CDR1 is SGHRS and CDR2 YFSETQ. The full variable domain, its missing parts supplied by reference TRBV5-1 and TRBJ1-5, is KAGVTQTPRYLIKTRGQQVTLSCSPISGHRSVSWYQQTPGQGLQFLFEYFSETQRNKGNFPGRFSGRQFSNSRSEMNVSTLELGDSALYLCASSLGSRGSNQPQHFGDGTRLSIL.